This TCR beta chain was documented in a study of CD8 T cells in ankylosing spondylitis. Study-level findings and limits: In ankylosing spondylitis blood, a motif of roughly eight highly homologous TCR beta variants appeared characteristic. Matched ankylosing spondylitis synovial fluid reportedly contained a significantly enriched population of disease-linked clones. Disease-linked clones, CD8+, were relatively rare in peripheral blood.

The CDR3 sequence is 14 residues long. The germline CDR1 and CDR2 sequences are MNHEY and SVGEGT. The V end lost 2 bases, the J end lost 3 bases, and 8 bases lay between the germline ends. TCRdb re-called the 5' RACE reads with MiXCR, one entry per CDR3 protein. In the table there are 130,000 or so distinct CDR3 sequences, over 6.5% of which are singletons. This clonotype was counted ten times or more. Its antigen is currently unknown. The clonotype was recovered from a male donor with ankylosing spondylitis or in good health (not recorded which). V gene TRBV6-2 or TRBV6-3 combines with J gene TRBJ1-5; no definite D call. The sample comprised blood, either unsorted or a sorted T cell fraction (not recorded which). The CDR3 reads CASSYTDLNQPQHF. CDR3 nucleotide sequence: TGTGCCAGCAGTTACACGGACCTCAATCAGCCCCAGCATTTT.